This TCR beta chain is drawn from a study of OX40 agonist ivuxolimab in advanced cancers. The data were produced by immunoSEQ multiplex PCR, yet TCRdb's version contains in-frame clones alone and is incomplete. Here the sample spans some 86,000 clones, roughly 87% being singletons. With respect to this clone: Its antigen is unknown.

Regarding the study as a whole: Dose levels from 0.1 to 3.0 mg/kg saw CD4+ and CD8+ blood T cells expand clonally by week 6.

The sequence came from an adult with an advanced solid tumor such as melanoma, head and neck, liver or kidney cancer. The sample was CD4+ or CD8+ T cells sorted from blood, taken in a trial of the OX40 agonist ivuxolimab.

CDR3 sequence reads: CASSPTSGYTGEKLFF. The DNA for the CDR3 is TGTGCCAGCAGCCCAACGTCGGGGTACACGGGTGAAAAACTGTTTTTT. The chain links TRBV11-2 to TRBJ1-4; D uncertain. Trimming took 5 bases from V and 7 from J, leaving 20 bases between them. Germline assignment: CDR1 SGHAT and CDR2 FQNNGV. There are 16 residues in the CDR3.